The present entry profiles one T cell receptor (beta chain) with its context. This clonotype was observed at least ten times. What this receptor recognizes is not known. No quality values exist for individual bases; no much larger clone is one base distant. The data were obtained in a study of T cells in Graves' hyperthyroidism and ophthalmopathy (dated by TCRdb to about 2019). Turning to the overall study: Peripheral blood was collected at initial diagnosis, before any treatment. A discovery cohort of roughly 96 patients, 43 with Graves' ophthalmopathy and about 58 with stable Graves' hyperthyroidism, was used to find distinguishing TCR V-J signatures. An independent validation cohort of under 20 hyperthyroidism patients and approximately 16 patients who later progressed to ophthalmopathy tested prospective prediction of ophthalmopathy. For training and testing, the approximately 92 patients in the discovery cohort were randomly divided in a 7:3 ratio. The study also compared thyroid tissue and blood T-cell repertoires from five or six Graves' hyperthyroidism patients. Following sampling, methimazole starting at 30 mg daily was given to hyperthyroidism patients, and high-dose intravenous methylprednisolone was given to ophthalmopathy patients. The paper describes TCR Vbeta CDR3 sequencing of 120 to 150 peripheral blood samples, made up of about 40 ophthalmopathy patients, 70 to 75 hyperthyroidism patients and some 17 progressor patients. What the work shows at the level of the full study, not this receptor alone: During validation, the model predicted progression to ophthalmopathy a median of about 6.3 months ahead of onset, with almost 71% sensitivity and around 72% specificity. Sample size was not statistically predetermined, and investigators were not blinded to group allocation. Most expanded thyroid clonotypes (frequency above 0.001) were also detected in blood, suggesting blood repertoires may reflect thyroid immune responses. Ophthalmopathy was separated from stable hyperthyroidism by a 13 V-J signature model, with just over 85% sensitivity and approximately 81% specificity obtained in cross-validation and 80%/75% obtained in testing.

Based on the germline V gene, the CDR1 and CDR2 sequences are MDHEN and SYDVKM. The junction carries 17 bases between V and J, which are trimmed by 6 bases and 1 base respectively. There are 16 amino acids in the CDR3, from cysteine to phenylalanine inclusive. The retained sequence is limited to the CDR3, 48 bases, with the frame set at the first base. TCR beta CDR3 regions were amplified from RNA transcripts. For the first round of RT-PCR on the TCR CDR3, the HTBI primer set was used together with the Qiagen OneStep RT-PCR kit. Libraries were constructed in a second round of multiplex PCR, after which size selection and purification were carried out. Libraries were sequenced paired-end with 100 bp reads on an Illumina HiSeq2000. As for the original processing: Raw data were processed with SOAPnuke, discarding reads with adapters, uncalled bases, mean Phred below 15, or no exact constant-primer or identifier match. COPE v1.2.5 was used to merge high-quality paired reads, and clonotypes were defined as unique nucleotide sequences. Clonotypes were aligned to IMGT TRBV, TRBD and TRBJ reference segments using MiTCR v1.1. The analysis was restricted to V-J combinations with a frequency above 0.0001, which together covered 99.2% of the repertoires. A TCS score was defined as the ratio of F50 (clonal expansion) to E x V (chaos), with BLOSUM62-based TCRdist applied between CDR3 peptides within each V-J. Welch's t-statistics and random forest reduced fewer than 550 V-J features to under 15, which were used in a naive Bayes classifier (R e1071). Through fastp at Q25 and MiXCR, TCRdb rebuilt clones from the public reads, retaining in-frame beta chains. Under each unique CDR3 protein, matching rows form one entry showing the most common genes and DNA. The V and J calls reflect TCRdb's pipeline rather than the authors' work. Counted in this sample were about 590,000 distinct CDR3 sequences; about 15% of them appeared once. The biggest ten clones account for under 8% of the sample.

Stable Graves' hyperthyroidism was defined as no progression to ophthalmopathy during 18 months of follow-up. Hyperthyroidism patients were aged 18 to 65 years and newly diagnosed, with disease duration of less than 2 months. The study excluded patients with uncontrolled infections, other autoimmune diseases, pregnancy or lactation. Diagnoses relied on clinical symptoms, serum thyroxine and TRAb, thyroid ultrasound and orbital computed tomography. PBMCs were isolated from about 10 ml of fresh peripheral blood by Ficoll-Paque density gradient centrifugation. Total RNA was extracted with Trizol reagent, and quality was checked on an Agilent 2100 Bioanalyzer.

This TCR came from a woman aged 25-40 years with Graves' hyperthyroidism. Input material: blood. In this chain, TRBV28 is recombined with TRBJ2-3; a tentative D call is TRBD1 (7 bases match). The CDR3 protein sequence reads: CASSSIGGTGTDTQYF. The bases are TGTGCCAGCAGCAGTATAGGCGGGACAGGCACAGATACGCAGTATTTT.